This TCR beta chain was sequenced in a study of breast tumors, draining lymph nodes, adjacent tissues. Study findings and constraints: Tumor repertoires ranked between lymph nodes and nontumor tissue in diversity, with V and J gene preferences.

This clonotype was picked up many times. The target antigen is unknown. TCRdb called the multiplex PCR reads again in MiXCR, with one record for every CDR3 protein. The table shows about 21,000 distinct CDR3 sequences, with around 50% occurring only once. The CDR3 is 14 residues long. The V gene's germline CDR1 is MNHEY and CDR2 SMNVEV (reference sequence). Trimming stripped 5 bases from V and 4 bases from J, with 12 bases between. The V gene is TRBV27, the J gene TRBJ2-1; D is undetermined. The sample taken for sequencing was breast tumor tissue. The TCR sequence derives from a female donor with breast cancer. Some clones in this sample may be carry-over from other donors' samples. Written as DNA, the CDR3 is TGTGCCAGCAGTCCTCAGTTGTTGTACAATGAGCAGTTCTTC. Translated: CASSPQLLYNEQFF.